This TCR beta chain derives from a study of OX40 agonist ivuxolimab in advanced cancers. Overall study: Clinicians treated patients with ivuxolimab, an agonistic anti-OX40 (CD134) antibody. Antecedent anti-PD-1, anti-PD-L1 or anti-CTLA-4 therapy was permissible, with around 41% having received some.

From germline, CDR1 is LNHDA and CDR2 SQIVND (reference sequence). The CDR3 spans 13 residues. The germline V and J ends were trimmed by 5 bases and 4 bases, with 8 bases remaining between them. Some clones are missing from TCRdb's copy, which holds only in-frame ones; the method was immunoSEQ multiplex PCR. The data show fewer than 85,000 clones, with about 73% seen just once and roughly 5.4% held by the top ten. The V call is TRBV19, the J call TRBJ2-2; a weak D match, TRBD2 (6 bases). The sequence derives from an adult with an advanced solid tumor such as melanoma, head and neck, liver or kidney cancer. The sequencing here drew on CD4+ or CD8+ T cells sorted from blood, taken in a trial of the OX40 agonist ivuxolimab. The CDR3 reads CASSAGLTGELFF. The CDR3 nucleotides read TGTGCCAGTAGTGCGGGGCTCACCGGGGAGCTGTTTTTT.